This T cell receptor (beta chain) came from a study of OX40 agonist ivuxolimab in advanced cancers. Findings and limits, study-wide: Among the least clonally expanded were partial responders at 0.1-3.0 mg/kg.

About this clone: The target antigen is unknown.

The repertoire was sequenced with immunoSEQ multiplex PCR; TCRdb's copy has only in-frame clones and lacks some. Here the sample spans about 19,000 clones, around 90% being singletons. The CDR3 extends over 13 amino acids. V gave up 3 bases and J gave up 6 bases, with 12 bases separating them. Germline V CDR1 and CDR2: MNHEY, SMNVEV (reference sequence). This chain connects TRBV27 to TRBJ2-7; possible D gene TRBD1, 5 bases. This specimen was CD4+ or CD8+ T cells sorted from blood, taken in a trial of the OX40 agonist ivuxolimab. The sequence was obtained from an adult with an advanced solid tumor such as melanoma, head and neck, liver or kidney cancer. CDR3 in amino acids: CASSLGPQSEQYF. The DNA for the CDR3 is TGTGCCAGCAGTTTGGGGCCCCAGTCCGAGCAGTACTTC.